This TCR beta chain was recovered during a study of blood T cell repertoires in COVID-19. Data came from immunoSEQ multiplex PCR; TCRdb stores just in-frame clones and leaves some out. Counted here are 150,000 or so clones, approximately 78% occurring once; the ten biggest clones make up around 6%. The germline gives CDR1 MNHNS, CDR2 SASEGT. V gave up 2 bases and J gave up 3 bases, with 11 bases separating them. The CDR3 extends over 15 amino acids. This sequence was found in a woman between 50 and 59 years old who had recovered from COVID-19. Source material: PBMCs or T cells enriched from blood (not recorded which). The chain is built from TRBV6-1 and TRBJ1-3; D call uncertain. The CDR3 DNA reads TGTGCCAGCAGTGAAAGTCGGGGATTTGGAAACACCATATATTTT. It translates to CASSESRGFGNTIYF.